This T cell receptor (beta chain) was recorded in a study of cytomegalovirus exposure and HLA in healthy donors. Germline V gene lookup returns CDR1 SGHVS and CDR2 FQNEAQ. The CDR3 contains 11 residues. Trimming shortened V by 7 bases and J by 8 bases, and 8 bases separated the two germline ends. The study's findings and limits: In a later analysis, donors in an Asian-associated ancestry cluster reportedly had fewer N-insertions in productive TCRs than the cohort mean. The study put around 180 TCR beta chains on its list as cytomegalovirus-associated.

Note on this clone: Its cognate antigen is unknown.

PCR involved 60 Vbeta and 13 Jbeta primers. Repertoires were generated with immunoSEQ multiplex PCR, while TCRdb's copy carries only in-frame clones and drops some. The sample comprises over 110,000 clones, about 80% of which are singletons, and over 9.5% rests with the top ten. The rearrangement links TRBV7-8 to TRBJ2-2; D call uncertain. The TCR sequence derives from a woman aged 55-75 years in good health and CMV-seropositive. Material: PBMCs. CDR3 sequence: CASIDSGELFF. The CDR3 DNA sequence: TGTGCCAGCATCGACTCAGGGGAGCTGTTTTTT.